Below, one TCR beta chain is given with its context. V dropped 1 base and J dropped 2; count of bases not matched to a gene: 12. Germline V lookup: CDR1 LGHNA, CDR2 YNFKEQ. This CDR3 contains 18 residues. The table came from immunoSEQ multiplex PCR; TCRdb's copy has only in-frame clones and leaves some out. The sample includes around 40,000 clones, just under 80% of them seen just once. The data derive from a study of blood T cell repertoires in COVID-19. On the study more broadly: COVID-19 samples, acute and convalescent, were from the United States, Italy and Spain.

V gene TRBV4-2 combines with J gene TRBJ1-2; 8 bases align to TRBD1. Sequencing input: peripheral blood. This clonotype was obtained from an older man with active or convalescent COVID-19. The CDR3 region has the DNA TGTGCCAGCAGCCAAGTTTTTCAGGGGGCGCGGAAAAACTATGGCTACACCTTC. Residues: CASSQVFQGARKNYGYTF.